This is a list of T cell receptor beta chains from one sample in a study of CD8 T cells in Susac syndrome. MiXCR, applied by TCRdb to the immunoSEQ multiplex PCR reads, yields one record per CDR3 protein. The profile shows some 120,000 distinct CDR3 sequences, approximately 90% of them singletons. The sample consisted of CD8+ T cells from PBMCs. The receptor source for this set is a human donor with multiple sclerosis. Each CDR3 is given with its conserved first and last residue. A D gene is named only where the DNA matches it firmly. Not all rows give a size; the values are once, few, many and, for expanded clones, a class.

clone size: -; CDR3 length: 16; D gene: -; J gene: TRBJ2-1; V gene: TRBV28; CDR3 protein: CASSLPPGANYNEQFF; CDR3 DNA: TGTGCCAGCAGTTTACCTCCAGGGGCCAATTACAATGAGCAGTTCTTC
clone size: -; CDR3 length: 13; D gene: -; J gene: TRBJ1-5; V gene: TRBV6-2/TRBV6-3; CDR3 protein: CASSYPGAQPQHF; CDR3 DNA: TGTGCCAGCAGTTACCCCGGCGCACAGCCCCAGCATTTT
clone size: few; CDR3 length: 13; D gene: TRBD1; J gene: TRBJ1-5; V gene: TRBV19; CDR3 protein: CASTGTVNQPQHF; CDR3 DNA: TGTGCCAGTACCGGGACAGTGAATCAGCCCCAGCATTTT
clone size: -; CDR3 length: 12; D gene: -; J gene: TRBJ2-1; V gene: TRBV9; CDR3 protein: CASESPYNEQFF; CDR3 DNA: TGTGCCAGCGAGAGCCCCTACAATGAGCAGTTCTTC
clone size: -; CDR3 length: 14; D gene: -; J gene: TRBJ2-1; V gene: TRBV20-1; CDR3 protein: CSAREALDYNEQFF; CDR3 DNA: TGCAGTGCTAGAGAGGCGCTGGACTACAATGAGCAGTTCTTC
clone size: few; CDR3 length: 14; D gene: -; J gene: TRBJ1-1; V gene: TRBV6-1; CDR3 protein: CASRAEPGPTDAFF; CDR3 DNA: TGTGCCAGCAGAGCTGAACCGGGACCGACGGACGCTTTCTTT
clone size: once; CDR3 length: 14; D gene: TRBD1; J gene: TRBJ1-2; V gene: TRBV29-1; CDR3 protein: CSVELQGLGYGYTF; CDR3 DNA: TGCAGCGTTGAACTACAGGGGTTGGGCTATGGCTACACCTTC
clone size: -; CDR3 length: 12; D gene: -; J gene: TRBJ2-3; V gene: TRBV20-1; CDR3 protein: CSATEVGDTQYF; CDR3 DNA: TGCAGTGCTACGGAAGTCGGTGATACGCAGTATTTT
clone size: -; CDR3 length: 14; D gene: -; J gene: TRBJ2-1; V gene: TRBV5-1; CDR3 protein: CASSLGVRIDEQFF; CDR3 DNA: TGCGCCAGCAGTTTGGGAGTTAGGATCGATGAGCAGTTCTTC
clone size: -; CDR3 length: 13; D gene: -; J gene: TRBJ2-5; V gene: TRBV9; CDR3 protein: CASSVVNEETQYF; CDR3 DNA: TGTGCCAGCAGCGTAGTCAACGAGGAGACCCAGTACTTC
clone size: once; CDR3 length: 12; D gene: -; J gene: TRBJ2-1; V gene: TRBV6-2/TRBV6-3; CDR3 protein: CASSYALNEQFF; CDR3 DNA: TGTGCCAGCAGTTACGCCCTGAATGAGCAGTTCTTC
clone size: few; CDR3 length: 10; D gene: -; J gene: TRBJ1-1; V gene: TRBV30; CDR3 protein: CAWRDGEAFF; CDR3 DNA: TGTGCCTGGAGGGACGGTGAAGCTTTCTTT
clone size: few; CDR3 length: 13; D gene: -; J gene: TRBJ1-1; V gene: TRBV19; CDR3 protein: CASSISANTEAFF; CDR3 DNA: TGTGCCAGTAGTATCTCAGCGAACACTGAAGCTTTCTTT
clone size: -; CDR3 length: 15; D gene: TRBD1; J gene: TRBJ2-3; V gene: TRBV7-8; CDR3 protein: CASTRDSASTDTQYF; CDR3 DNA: TGTGCCAGCACCCGGGACAGTGCTAGCACAGATACGCAGTATTTT
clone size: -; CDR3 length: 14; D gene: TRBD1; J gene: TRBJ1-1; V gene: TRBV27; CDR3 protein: CASSSSAGGTEAFF; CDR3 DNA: TGTGCCAGCAGTTCCTCGGCAGGGGGAACTGAAGCTTTCTTT
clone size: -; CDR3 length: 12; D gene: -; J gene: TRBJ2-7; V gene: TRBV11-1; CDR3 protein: CASRLLLGEQYF; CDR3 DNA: TGTGCCAGCAGATTACTGTTGGGGGAGCAGTACTTC
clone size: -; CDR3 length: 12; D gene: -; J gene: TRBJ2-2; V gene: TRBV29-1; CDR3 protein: CSVVQGSGELFF; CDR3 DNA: TGCAGCGTTGTTCAGGGTAGCGGGGAGCTGTTTTTT
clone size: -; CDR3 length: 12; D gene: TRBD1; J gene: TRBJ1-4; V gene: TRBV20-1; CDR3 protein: CSQPGGYEKLFF; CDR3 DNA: TGCAGTCAGCCAGGGGGGTACGAAAAACTGTTTTTT
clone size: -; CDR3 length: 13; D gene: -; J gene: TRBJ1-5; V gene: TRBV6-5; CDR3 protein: CASSYSSIQPQHF; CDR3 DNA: TGTGCCAGCAGTTACTCGTCGATTCAGCCCCAGCATTTT